This TCR beta chain appears in the sequencing data of a study of a mutant IDH1 vaccine in newly diagnosed glioma. In germline, CDR1 is MNHEY, CDR2 SVGAGI. With V trimmed by 2 bases and J by 16 bases, 7 bases remained unmatched. The CDR3 extends over 12 amino acids. This clone was detected a few times. Sequenced by immunoSEQ multiplex PCR; TCRdb stores in-frame clones only, minus some. The sample contains 85,000 to 100,000 clones, about four fifths of which appear only once. Documented time point: baseline, week 1 (first vaccination visit). Specified treatment: pre-vaccination baseline after standard-of-care therapy.

The chain couples TRBV6-5 to TRBJ2-1; 8 nucleotides agree with TRBD2. The sequenced sample was PBMCs, obtained from a glioma patient treated with radiotherapy, temozolomide or both. The receptor's source is a man aged 35-49 years with glioma. The CDR3 protein is CASSYRGGRGFF. CDR3 DNA sequence: TGTGCCAGCAGTTACCGGGGGGGTCGAGGATTCTTC.